This TCR beta chain was retrieved from a study of shared clonotypes between healthy human individuals. There are 18 residues in the CDR3. Trimming took off 6 bases at V and 0 bases at J, with 18 bases between the two ends. Germline CDR1 MRHNA, CDR2 SNTAGT. Profiling relied on immunoSEQ multiplex PCR, and the TCRdb table lists in-frame clones only, not all of them. The table shows under 150,000 clones, with 65% to 75% occurring only once. This receptor was obtained from a woman aged 25 to 45 in good health. Sequences were obtained from memory CD8+ T cells sorted from blood. Subset reported: CD45RO+ cells pooled with CCR7-negative TemRA cells. The chain joins TRBV6-4 to TRBJ2-6; D is uncertain. CDR3 DNA sequence: TGTGCCAGCAGCCAAGAGCGATCGGGTACCTCTGGGGCCAACGTCCTGACTTTC. This gives the protein CASSQERSGTSGANVLTF.